This is a list of T cell receptor beta chains from one sample in a study of shared clonotypes between healthy human individuals. Produced via immunoSEQ multiplex PCR; TCRdb's table is partial and in-frame only. The sample yields around 2,000,000 clones, roughly 95% seen once. Sequenced material: naive CD8+ T cells sorted from blood. The receptors here all came from a man aged 18 to 29 in good health. The CDR3 runs from the conserved cysteine through the conserved F or W. D genes are given only for firm matches. Expanded clones get a size class; other rows say once, few or many, or leave the size out.

D gene	clone size	V gene	J gene	CDR3 DNA	CDR3 protein
-	-	TRBV5-6	TRBJ2-7	TGTGCCAGCAGCCGGCGAGATCTCTCCTACGAGCAGTACTTC	CASSRRDLSYEQYF
-	once	TRBV7-2	TRBJ2-3	TGTGCCAGCAGTTTTGTGGACGAGGGCACAGATACGCAGTATTTT	CASSFVDEGTDTQYF
TRBD2	-	TRBV7-9	TRBJ2-3	TGTGCCAGCAGCCCCCACGGTCGGGAGGGCACAGATACGCAGTATTTT	CASSPHGREGTDTQYF
-	-	TRBV10-2	TRBJ2-1	TGCGCCAGCATGTACTCAGAGGGGAATGAGCAGTTCTTC	CASMYSEGNEQFF
-	-	TRBV9	TRBJ1-3	TGTGCCAGCAGCGGGAACACCATATATTTT	CASSGNTIYF
-	-	TRBV4-1	TRBJ2-2	TGCGCCAGCAGCCAGGGGGACGGGACCGGGGAGCTGTTTTTT	CASSQGDGTGELFF
-	-	TRBV28	TRBJ2-7	TGTGCCACACGACAGAGCGCAGGGGAGCAGTACTTC	CATRQSAGEQYF
TRBD2	-	TRBV29-1	TRBJ2-7	TGCAGCACCCGGGCTAGCGGCTACGAGCAGTACTTC	CSTRASGYEQYF
-	-	TRBV10-3	TRBJ2-7	TGTGCCATCAGTGTACGCTACGAGCAGTACTTC	CAISVRYEQYF
-	-	TRBV27	TRBJ1-5	TGTGCCAGCAGCCAGGGAGACCAGCCCCAGCATTTT	CASSQGDQPQHF
TRBD1	-	TRBV6-6	TRBJ1-3	TGTGCCAGCAGTTCGACAGGGGGTTCTGGAAACACCATATATTTT	CASSSTGGSGNTIYF
-	-	TRBV4-1	TRBJ2-1	TGCGCCAGCAGCCAAGTAGGGAATGAAGTTGAGCAGTTCTTC	CASSQVGNEVEQFF
TRBD1	-	TRBV28	TRBJ1-1	TGTGCCAGCAGGGATACAGGGGGTTTCGCTGAAGCTTTCTTT	CASRDTGGFAEAFF
-	-	TRBV11-2	TRBJ1-6	TGTGCCAGCAGCTTCGGCTCCTATAATTCACCCCTCCACTTT	CASSFGSYNSPLHF
TRBD2	-	TRBV28	TRBJ2-3	TGTGCCAGCAGTTTTAGACTAGCCACAGATACGCAGTATTTT	CASSFRLATDTQYF
-	-	TRBV29-1	TRBJ2-3	TGCAGCGTGCCTAAGCCCCAGTCTAGCACAGATACGCAGTATTTT	CSVPKPQSSTDTQYF
TRBD1	-	TRBV5-4	TRBJ2-3	TGTGCCAGCAGCCCCCCCGAGGGGGCGGGCACAGATACGCAGTATTTT	CASSPPEGAGTDTQYF
TRBD1	-	TRBV6-4	TRBJ1-6	TGTGCCAGCAGTGACTCGATCGAAGGACAGGGCAACTCACCCCTCCACTTT	CASSDSIEGQGNSPLHF
-	-	TRBV7-2	TRBJ2-7	TGTGCCAGCAGCCCCGGATGGGGGGACCCGCTCGAGCAGTACTTC	CASSPGWGDPLEQYF
-	-	TRBV4-1	TRBJ1-4	TGCGCCAGCAGCCTACGCAGGGAGAGGGTCAATGAAAAACTGTTTTTT	CASSLRRERVNEKLFF
TRBD2	once	TRBV28	TRBJ2-7	TGTGCCAGCACTGGGACTAGCGGGGGCGCTCGGTCCTACGAGCAGTACTTC	CASTGTSGGARSYEQYF
TRBD1	-	TRBV29-1	TRBJ1-2	TGCAGCGTTGAGAGTTGGGACAGGGACGGCTACACCTTC	CSVESWDRDGYTF
TRBD2	-	TRBV6-1	TRBJ2-1	TGTGCCAGCAAGATGACTAGCGGGGGATGGGAGCAGTTCTTC	CASKMTSGGWEQFF
-	-	TRBV19	TRBJ2-5	TGTGCCAGTAGTCCAAGGTACCAAGAGACCCAGTACTTC	CASSPRYQETQYF
TRBD1	few	TRBV5-1	TRBJ2-7	TGCGCCAGCAGCTACGGGACAGCCTACGAGCAGTACTTC	CASSYGTAYEQYF
-	-	TRBV4-1	TRBJ1-1	TGCGCCAGCAGCCCTTGGGGGGAGATTGAAGCTTTCTTT	CASSPWGEIEAFF
TRBD1	-	TRBV14	TRBJ2-7	TGTGCCAGCAGCCCACGGACAGGGGGGTCCGACGAGCAGTACTTC	CASSPRTGGSDEQYF
TRBD2	-	TRBV11-2	TRBJ2-5	TGTGCCAGCAGCTCGGGACTAGCGGGAGTGGAGACCCAGTACTTC	CASSSGLAGVETQYF
-	-	TRBV9	TRBJ2-7	TGTGCCAGCAGCGTAGCAGGGGACAACTACGAGCAGTACTTC	CASSVAGDNYEQYF
-	-	TRBV7-8	TRBJ2-6	TGTGCCAGCAGCTTACTTTCGATTGCTGGGGCCAACGTCCTGACTTTC	CASSLLSIAGANVLTF
TRBD1	-	TRBV5-1	TRBJ2-1	TGCGCCAGCAGCTTGGTGTCAGGGGGATACAATGAGCAGTTCTTC	CASSLVSGGYNEQFF
TRBD2	-	TRBV13	TRBJ2-3	TGTGCCAGCAGCTCGGCGCTAGCGGGAGACTCGGCAGATACGCAGTATTTT	CASSSALAGDSADTQYF
-	-	TRBV10-3	TRBJ2-7	TGTGCCATCAGCCCGACGGAAACCTACGAGCAGTACTTC	CAISPTETYEQYF
-	-	TRBV19	TRBJ1-5	TGTGCCAGTAGTGCCGGATCCAATCAGCCCCAGCATTTT	CASSAGSNQPQHF
-	-	TRBV15	TRBJ1-4	TGTGCCACCAGCCCGGAGGGGGGTCTCAATGAAAAACTGTTTTTT	CATSPEGGLNEKLFF
-	-	TRBV10-1	TRBJ2-7	TGCGCCAGCAGTGAGTCCAACAGGGACGAGCAGTACTTC	CASSESNRDEQYF
-	-	TRBV25-1	TRBJ1-3	TGTGCCAGCTCAGGCCTCAGCTCTGGAAACACCATATATTTT	CASSGLSSGNTIYF
TRBD1	-	TRBV5-6	TRBJ1-2	TGTGCCAGCAGCGTCGGGACAGGGATAGGTGGCTACACCTTC	CASSVGTGIGGYTF
TRBD1	-	TRBV7-2	TRBJ1-6	TGTGCCAGCAGCACAGGGGTTACATCACCCCTCCACTTT	CASSTGVTSPLHF
-	-	TRBV9	TRBJ2-7	TGTGCCAGCAGCGTAGGAGGAGGGGGGTACGAGCAGTACTTC	CASSVGGGGYEQYF
TRBD2	-	TRBV27	TRBJ2-7	TGTGCTACGCGGGGGGGCCCCTACGAGCAGTACTTC	CATRGGPYEQYF
TRBD1	-	TRBV5-6	TRBJ2-3	TGTGCCAGCAACGGACAGGGGGACACAGATACGCAGTATTTT	CASNGQGDTDTQYF
-	-	TRBV9	TRBJ1-3	TGTGCCAGCAGCGACAACCTCCAGGGAACTGGAAACACCATATATTTT	CASSDNLQGTGNTIYF
-	-	TRBV29-1	TRBJ1-1	TGCAGCGTTGAAAAGAACATCGAGACCACTACTGAAGCTTTCTTT	CSVEKNIETTTEAFF
-	once	TRBV7-9	TRBJ2-5	TGTGCCAGCAGCTCCATTAGTTCGACAGATATCCAAGAGACCCAGTACTTC	CASSSISSTDIQETQYF
-	-	TRBV13	TRBJ2-5	TGTGCCAGCAGCTCCCAACAGGCTTGGGAGACCCAGTACTTC	CASSSQQAWETQYF
-	-	TRBV11-2	TRBJ2-1	TGTGCCAGCAGCTCGGAAGAGTCCTACAATGAGCAGTTCTTC	CASSSEESYNEQFF
TRBD2	-	TRBV6-6	TRBJ2-3	TGTGCCAGCGCGAGACTAGCTGAAGATACGCAGTATTTT	CASARLAEDTQYF
TRBD2	-	TRBV25-1	TRBJ2-5	TGTGCCAGCAGTGAAATGGGGACTAGCCGTGGGGAGACCCAGTACTTC	CASSEMGTSRGETQYF
-	-	TRBV27	TRBJ2-7	TGTGCCAGCAGTTTGACTACCGGGACGGGAGCCTACGAGCAGTACTTC	CASSLTTGTGAYEQYF
TRBD1	-	TRBV29-1	TRBJ2-7	TGCAGCGCAAGGACAGGTGACACCTACGAGCAGTACTTC	CSARTGDTYEQYF
TRBD2	-	TRBV7-2	TRBJ2-1	TGTGCCAGCAGCCCCGGGGAGCGGGAGGTGTTCTTC	CASSPGEREVFF